The 8 T cell receptor beta chains given below trace back to one sample, sequenced in a study of CD8 T cells in ankylosing spondylitis. TCRdb re-called the 5' RACE reads through MiXCR, storing one row per CDR3 protein. This repertoire shows tens of thousands of distinct CDR3 sequences, approximately 30% found once; its top ten account for roughly three fifths. Sequencing was done on a sample of blood, either unsorted or a sorted T cell fraction (not recorded which). Receptor source: a male donor with ankylosing spondylitis or in good health (not recorded which).

This chain joins TRBV12-3 or TRBV12-4 and TRBJ1-1, with D uncertain. CDR3 length equals 13 residues. Trimming shortened V by 3 bases and J by 6 bases, and 11 bases separated the two germline ends. CDR3 nucleotide sequence: TGTGCCAGCAGTTTTGCCCTCCGGGCTGAAGCTTTCTTT. It codes for CASSFALRAEAFF.

CDR3 in DNA: TGTGCCAGCAGCTTGTACACAGGGCGCTCCTACAATGAGCAGTTCTTC. Protein: CASSLYTGRSYNEQFF. The rearrangement joins TRBV5-6 to TRBJ2-1; tentative D call: TRBD1 (6 bases). Trimming stripped 1 base from V and 0 bases from J, with 11 bases between. Germline CDR1 is SGHDT and CDR2 is YYEEEE. The CDR3 is 16 residues long.

This clonotype was seen only once. V and J are TRBV7-3 and TRBJ2-7; the D gene is possibly TRBD1 (5 bases). Germline CDR1 reads SGHTA; CDR2 reads FQGTGA. The CDR3 consists of 13 residues. Trimming took off 2 bases at V and 7 bases at J, with 12 bases between the two ends. This chain's CDR3 is CASSLSLDTEQYF. In DNA, the CDR3 is TGTGCCAGCAGCTTATCTCTGGACACTGAGCAGTACTTC.

V and J are TRBV11-2 and TRBJ1-1; D may be TRBD1 (6 bases). Germline V lookup: CDR1 SGHAT, CDR2 FQNNGV. Trimming removed 3 bases from V and 0 bases from J, with 8 bases in between. This CDR3 contains 14 residues. CDR3 nucleotides: TGTGCCAGCAGCTTCACAGGGATGAACACTGAAGCTTTCTTT. The encoded protein is CASSFTGMNTEAFF.

The chain is built from TRBV11-2 and TRBJ1-2, with D unclear. Germline V gives CDR1 SGHAT, CDR2 FQNNGV. The V and J ends lost 2 bases and 5 bases respectively, with 9 bases between them. The CDR3 has 13 amino acids. The CDR3 is CASSLLGRYGYTF. The CDR3 bases are TGTGCCAGCAGCTTATTAGGGAGATATGGCTACACCTTC.

This clonotype was counted only a few times. The gene calls are TRBV7-3 and TRBJ2-1; 8 bases line up with TRBD2. With 1 base clipped from V and 3 bases from J, the junction kept 5 bases outside the gene matches. The CDR3 totals 16 residues. CDR1 and CDR2 from the germline V gene are SGHTA and FQGTGA. CDR3 region: CASSLMGRGDYNEQFF. The CDR3 DNA is TGTGCCAGCAGCTTAATGGGGCGGGGGGACTACAATGAGCAGTTCTTC.

The chain recombines TRBV5-1 with TRBJ2-2; 7 positions agree with TRBD1. This CDR3 contains 15 residues. Germline loops: CDR1 SGHRS, CDR2 YFSETQ. The trim removed 5 bases at V and 4 bases at J, leaving 8 bases unmatched. CDR3 sequence (DNA): TGCGCCAGCAGGGACGGGACAGCCGTCACCGGGGAGCTGTTTTTT. Its protein product is CASRDGTAVTGELFF.

The chain carries TRBV5-1 and TRBJ2-2; D gene uncertain. This CDR3 has 14 amino acids. Germline V gives CDR1 SGHRS, CDR2 YFSETQ. Trimming left V 7 bases short and J 1 base short, with 11 bases between. The CDR3 coding sequence is TGCGCCAGCGTCGGTACCCAGAACACCGGGGAGCTGTTTTTT. It translates to CASVGTQNTGELFF.